This paragraph reports one T cell receptor (beta chain). Its cognate antigen is unknown. The sample comes from a study of T cells expressing NK-cell markers. Regarding the study as a whole: Evidence did not settle whether expanded NKG2C+ T cell clones targeted HCMV.

This CDR3 comprises 16 residues. CDR1 and CDR2 (germline): ENHRY, SYGVKD. TCRdb re-called the 5' RACE reads and catalogs CDR3 proteins one per entry, DNA excluded. This repertoire comprises some 440,000 distinct CDR3 sequences; its ten largest clones make up more than 1.4%. The chain links TRBV10-3 to TRBJ2-4; TCRdb gives TRBD1 as the D gene, but with no DNA this cannot be confirmed. The sequence came from a woman aged 50 to 65 in good health. Sequencing was performed on blood T cells: a sorted CD56 or NKG2C T cell subset, CD4+ or CD8+ T cells, or bulk PBMC T cells (not recorded which). The CDR3: CAISEEGILAKNIQYF.